Presented here are 25 T cell receptor beta chains from one specimen sequenced in a study of a mutant IDH1 vaccine in newly diagnosed glioma. The protocol was immunoSEQ multiplex PCR, while the TCRdb copy is restricted to in-frame clones and leaves out a portion. Of around 50,000 clones in the sample, around 85% are singletons; the top ten hold roughly 4.5%. Regarding time point: week 47, end of study. Vaccine doses each comprised 300 ug of mutant IDH1 20-mer peptide, with topical imiquimod. Which antigens these TCRs recognize remains unknown. Sequenced here: PBMCs, sampled from a glioma patient whose treatment included an IDH1 peptide vaccine. These receptors originate from a woman aged 30 to 39 with glioma. Some clones in this sample may be carry-over from other donors' samples.

This clone was seen a single time. CDR3 amino acids: CASSLRDGFWLGSNQPQHF. In DNA form, the CDR3 reads TGTGCCAGCAGTTTAAGGGATGGGTTTTGGCTGGGTAGCAATCAGCCCCAGCATTTT. The V and J genes are TRBV27 and TRBJ1-5; no firm D call. V shed 2 bases and J shed 0 bases, with 20 bases lying between them. This CDR3 is built from 19 residues. CDR1 MNHEY and CDR2 SMNVEV come from the germline V gene (reference sequence).

The V gene is TRBV7-2, the J gene TRBJ2-3, with 9 bases matching TRBD2. Germline CDR1 is SGHTA and CDR2 is FQGNSA. The V gene end was trimmed by 6 bases and the J gene end by 1 base; junction bases not matched to a gene: 5. This CDR3 is 15 amino acids long. The CDR3 spells CASRREGRGTDTQYF. The CDR3 DNA reads TGTGCCAGCAGGCGGGAGGGCCGGGGCACAGATACGCAGTATTTT.

The chain is built from TRBV10-1 and TRBJ2-7; D unclear. Between the trimmed V and J ends, which lost 0 bases and 2 bases, there was a span of 8 bases. CDR3 size: 14 residues. Germline V gene sequence: CDR1 WNHNN, CDR2 SYGVQD (reference sequence). CDR3 residues: CASSESGRAYEQYF. The CDR3 DNA is TGCGCCAGCAGTGAGTCGGGTAGGGCCTACGAGCAGTACTTC.

The V and J genes are TRBV5-8 and TRBJ1-5; D is uncertain. The CDR3 runs to 15 residues. V dropped 5 bases and J dropped 0 bases, with 12 bases sitting between them. From germline, CDR1 is SGHTS and CDR2 YDEGEE. In nucleotides, the CDR3 is TGTGCCAGCAGGCCTAGGAGTTATAGCAATCAGCCCCAGCATTTT. Its translation: CASRPRSYSNQPQHF.

V gene TRBV5-1 combines with J gene TRBJ1-2, with 7 bases aligning to TRBD1. Looked up from germline, CDR1 is SGHRS and CDR2 is YFSETQ. V shed 1 base, J shed 7 bases, and the junction held 16 bases outside the gene matches. The CDR3 is made up of 17 amino acids. This CDR3 reads CASSLPSGGSLLGGYTF. In DNA, the CDR3 is TGCGCCAGCAGCTTGCCGTCAGGGGGAAGCTTGCTCGGTGGCTACACCTTC. The variable domain in full, completed from reference TRBV5-1 and TRBJ1-2, reads KAGVTQTPRYLIKTRGQQVTLSCSPISGHRSVSWYQQTPGQGLQFLFEYFSETQRNKGNFPGRFSGRQFSNSRSEMNVSTLELGDSALYLCASSLPSGGSLLGGYTFGSGTRLTVV.

This clone was detected only a few times. The chain couples TRBV5-1 to TRBJ1-1; D gene unclear. CDR1 and CDR2 from the germline V gene are SGHRS and YFSETQ. This CDR3 region has 13 residues. V shed 2 bases and J shed 10 bases, with 15 bases lying between them. CDR3 nucleotides: TGCGCCAGCAGCTTATCCGGGTCAGAGGGAGCTTTCTTT. Encoded protein: CASSLSGSEGAFF.

This clone was seen only once. The V gene is TRBV12-1, the J gene TRBJ1-4; TRBD1 is the table's D call, not checked against the DNA. TRBV12-1 is an annotated pseudogene. The CDR3 has 16 residues. The CDR3 reads CASSFCPDRGNEKLFF. CDR3 in DNA: TGTGCCAGCAGCTTTTGCCCAGACAGGGGGAATGAAAAACTGTTTTTT.

V gene TRBV15 combines with J gene TRBJ1-2; perhaps TRBD1 as D (5 bases). The CDR3 runs 16 residues. Per germline, CDR1 LNHNV and CDR2 YYDKDF (reference sequence). V dropped 3 bases and J dropped 3 bases, with 17 bases sitting between them. In DNA, the CDR3 is TGTGCCACCAGCAGCTTGGGGGACGGACGGGACTATGGCTACACCTTC. Its translation: CATSSLGDGRDYGYTF.

By its share, this clone is medium-sized. This sequence joins TRBV5-4 and TRBJ2-6; no clear D gene. Between the trimmed V and J ends, which lost 3 bases and 1 base, there was a span of 8 bases. The germline gives CDR1 SGHNT, CDR2 YYREEE (reference sequence). The CDR3 is made up of 15 amino acids. CDR3 amino acids: CASSSALSGANVLTF. CDR3 nucleotides: TGTGCCAGCAGCTCCGCACTATCTGGGGCCAACGTCCTGACTTTC.

The chain combines TRBV19 with TRBJ1-2; 7 nucleotides agree with TRBD1. The germline V gene encodes CDR1 LNHDA and CDR2 SQIVND (reference sequence). V was pared by 4 bases and J by 8 bases, with 7 bases of the junction left unmatched. The CDR3 runs 13 residues. The CDR3 DNA sequence: TGTGCCAGTAGTACCCGGGACAGAAAGGGCTACACCTTC. It encodes CASSTRDRKGYTF.

The V call is TRBV4-1, the J call TRBJ1-2; no clear D gene. The CDR3 runs to 13 residues. V gave up 1 base and J gave up 8 bases, with 11 bases separating them. Germline lookup yields CDR1 MGHRA and CDR2 YSYEKL. The CDR3: CASSQGGVGGYTF. The CDR3 region has the DNA TGCGCCAGCAGCCAAGGTGGGGTAGGCGGCTACACCTTC.

The chain is built from TRBV5-1 and TRBJ1-2; possibly TRBD1 for D (6 bases). CDR3 length: 15 amino acids. V was cut by 4 bases and J by 3 bases, with 16 bases left in between. The germline gives CDR1 SGHRS, CDR2 YFSETQ. CDR3 sequence: CASSQDGQSYYGYTF. The CDR3 DNA reads as TGCGCCAGCAGCCAGGACGGACAGTCTTACTATGGCTACACCTTC.

The rearrangement joins TRBV11-2 to TRBJ1-2; no clear D gene. The CDR3 has 15 amino acids. V was trimmed by 1 base and J by 0 bases, leaving 9 bases between them. The germline V gene encodes CDR1 SGHAT and CDR2 FQNNGV. Written as DNA, the CDR3 is TGTGCCAGCAGCTTAGGGGAAGGGCCTAACTATGGCTACACCTTC. It codes for CASSLGEGPNYGYTF.

This clone was seen just once. The rearrangement uses TRBV1 and TRBJ2-2; the table assigns TRBD2, which was not confirmed against the DNA. TRBV1 is tagged as a pseudogene. CDR3 size: 21 residues. The CDR3, as DNA: TGCACCAGCAGCCAAGATACGACCAGGACTAGCGGGAGGAAGGACACCGGGGAGCTGTTTTTT. It codes for CTSSQDTTRTSGRKDTGELFF.

The chain uses TRBV7-6 and TRBJ2-7; 8 nucleotides match TRBD2. The germline CDR1 and CDR2 sequences are SGHVS and FNYEAQ. The junction had 19 bases not matched to a gene; V was cut back by 5 bases and J by 1 base. The CDR3 has 19 residues. The CDR3 DNA is TGTGCCAGCAGCACCCAAGGGACTAGTTCCTCTTCTCCGTCCTACGAGCAGTACTTC. Translated: CASSTQGTSSSSPSYEQYF. Looking up the rest from reference TRBV7-6 and TRBJ2-7 gives the full variable domain: GAGVSQSPRYKVTKRGQDVALRCDPISGHVSLYWYRQALGQGPEFLTYFNYEAQQDKSGLPNDRFSAERPEGSISTLTIQRTEQRDSAMYRCASSTQGTSSSSPSYEQYFGPGTRLTVT.

The chain has TRBV5-6 and TRBJ1-1; weak D call: TRBD1 (5 bases). Trimming took off 3 bases at V and 7 bases at J, with 13 bases between the two ends. Germline CDR1 and CDR2: SGHDT and YYEEEE. The CDR3 sequence is 13 residues long. The DNA of the CDR3 is TGTGCCAGCAGCTATGGGGAGGGGTATGAAGCTTTCTTT. It translates to CASSYGEGYEAFF. Complete variable domain (other parts from reference TRBV5-6 and TRBJ1-1): DAGVTQSPTHLIKTRGQQVTLRCSPKSGHDTVSWYQQALGQGPQFIFQYYEEEERQRGNFPDRFSGHQFPNYSSELNVNALLLGDSALYLCASSYGEGYEAFFGQGTRLTVV.

This CDR3 reads CASSYFRSGNTIYF. As DNA, the CDR3 is TGTGCCAGCAGTTACTTCCGCTCTGGAAACACCATATATTTT. This chain uses TRBV6-5 with TRBJ1-3; no reliable D call. CDR3 length: 14 amino acids. The V gene lost 1 base and the J gene lost 0 bases, with 4 bases spanning the gap. Germline V gene sequence: CDR1 MNHEY, CDR2 SVGAGI.

This chain links TRBV11-2 with TRBJ2-7, with D possibly being TRBD1 (5 bases). The CDR3 loop spans 13 amino acids. V gave up 5 bases and J gave up 3 bases, with 11 bases separating them. Germline V lookup: CDR1 SGHAT, CDR2 FQNNGV. DNA of the CDR3: TGTGCCAGCAGCCGGCTAGGACACTACGAGCAGTACTTC. Protein product: CASSRLGHYEQYF.

V usage is TRBV4-1 and J usage is TRBJ2-2; either TRBD1 or TRBD2 may fit D (6 bases each). CDR3 length equals 14 residues. The germline CDR1 and CDR2 sequences are MGHRA and YSYEKL. With 1 base removed from V and 6 bases from J, the gap between germline ends came to 9 bases. The CDR3 bases are TGCGCCAGCAGCCAAGGTCGGGGGCCCGGGGAGCTGTTTTTT. This encodes CASSQGRGPGELFF.

CDR3 region: CATSLAGGLYEQYF. For the CDR3, the DNA is TGTGCCACATCTCTGGCAGGGGGTCTCTACGAGCAGTACTTC. The rearrangement links TRBV19 to TRBJ2-7; 7 bases fit TRBD1. V trimming: 10 bases; J trimming: 3 bases; junction bases outside the gene matches: 12. Germline values: CDR1 LNHDA, CDR2 SQIVND (reference sequence). CDR3 size: 14 residues.

The CDR3 region is CASSTETSNEQFF. CDR3 sequence (DNA): TGTGCCAGCAGCACCGAGACTAGTAATGAGCAGTTCTTC. V and J are TRBV5-4 and TRBJ2-1, with TRBD2 as a possible D gene (6 bases). The CDR3 runs to 13 residues. V lost 4 bases to trimming and J lost 7 bases, with 12 bases between them. Germline values: CDR1 SGHNT, CDR2 YYREEE (reference sequence).

The V and J genes are TRBV29-1 and TRBJ1-2; the D is unclear. The V gene lost 5 bases and the J gene lost 1 base, with 8 bases spanning the gap. The CDR3 is 12 residues long. CDR1 SQVTM and CDR2 ANQGSEA come from the germline V gene. The CDR3 is CSVSPNNYGYTF. In nucleotides, the CDR3 is TGCAGCGTTTCTCCCAATAACTATGGCTACACCTTC.

On this clone: The junction and the germline gene differ at one end; a read error may be behind it. The J gene is TRBJ1-1, the V gene TRBV6-5, with D possibly matching TRBD1 (5 bases). Germline lookup yields CDR1 MNHEY and CDR2 SVGAGI. The CDR3 runs 13 residues. CDR3 sequence reads: CASSYGGSTEAVF. CDR3 DNA: TGTGCCAGCAGTTACGGGGGTAGTACTGAAGCTGTCTTT.

The rearrangement links TRBV5-1 to TRBJ1-1, with 10 bases lining up with TRBD1. With 5 bases clipped from V and 4 bases from J, the junction kept 17 bases outside the gene matches. The CDR3 has 18 amino acids. Germline lookup yields CDR1 SGHRS and CDR2 YFSETQ. The CDR3 protein is CASSDPRDRGLKGTEAFF. CDR3 DNA sequence: TGCGCCAGCAGTGATCCCCGGGACAGGGGACTGAAAGGCACTGAAGCTTTCTTT.

The chain combines TRBV6-4 with TRBJ1-2, with D tentatively TRBD1 (6 bases). CDR3 length equals 14 residues. Trimming removed 6 bases from V and 6 bases from J, with 17 bases in between. Per the germline V gene, CDR1 is MRHNA and CDR2 is SNTAGT. The CDR3 protein is CASRVSGASNGYTF. CDR3 coding DNA: TGTGCCAGCAGGGTCTCAGGGGCTTCAAATGGCTACACCTTC.